This entry lists 10 T cell receptor beta chains sequenced from one sample in a study of blood T cell repertoires in COVID-19. The method was immunoSEQ multiplex PCR; TCRdb's version includes in-frame clones alone and lacks a portion of them. Here the sample spans 210,000 or so clones, 65% to 90% being singletons. Sequencing used peripheral blood. The receptors here all came from a man aged 45-65 years with acute or convalescent COVID-19.

The chain carries TRBV18 and TRBJ2-4; no clear D. V shed 2 bases and J shed 0 bases, with 20 bases lying between them. Germline V CDR1 and CDR2: KGHSH, LQKENI. This CDR3 contains 19 residues. The CDR3 is CASSPIALPSDLAKNIQYF. The DNA for the CDR3 is TGTGCCAGCTCACCAATAGCTTTACCGTCAGACCTAGCCAAAAACATTCAGTACTTC.

The chain couples TRBV5-1 to TRBJ1-1, with D possibly matching TRBD1 (6 bases). Per the germline V gene, CDR1 is SGHRS and CDR2 is YFSETQ. The length of the CDR3 is 15 residues. V was cut by 3 bases and J by 1 base, with 13 bases left in between. This chain's CDR3 is CASSYLVGANTEAFF. The CDR3 coding sequence is TGCGCCAGCAGCTATTTGGTGGGGGCGAACACTGAAGCTTTCTTT.

The J gene is TRBJ2-7, the V gene TRBV5-1, with 7 bases aligning to TRBD1. The CDR3 is 14 residues long. In germline, CDR1 is SGHRS, CDR2 YFSETQ. J was trimmed by 7 bases and V by 0 bases; bases with no gene match: 7. CDR3 region: CASSLEGQRSEQYF. For the CDR3, the DNA is TGCGCCAGCAGCTTGGAGGGACAGAGATCGGAGCAGTACTTC.

This clone was recorded only once. The chain uses TRBV27 and TRBJ1-6; 7 nucleotides agree with TRBD1. The CDR3 loop spans 15 amino acids. CDR1 and CDR2 (germline): MNHEY, SMNVEV (reference sequence). Trimming removed 6 bases from V and 6 bases from J; junction bases left unmatched: 8. The CDR3 DNA reads as TGTGCCAGCAGAACGCCGACAGGGTCTAATTCACCCCTCCACTTT. Protein: CASRTPTGSNSPLHF.

The chain carries TRBV19 and TRBJ1-5; the D gene is possibly TRBD1 (5 bases). Germline CDR1 and CDR2: LNHDA and SQIVND (reference sequence). This CDR3 is built from 17 residues. Trimming removed 1 base at V and 0 bases at J, with 13 bases between. CDR3: CASSIAVDSYSNQPQHF. CDR3 bases: TGTGCCAGTAGTATAGCCGTCGACAGTTATAGCAATCAGCCCCAGCATTTT. Looking up the rest from reference TRBV19 and TRBJ1-5 gives the full variable domain: DGGITQSPKYLFRKEGQNVTLSCEQNLNHDAMYWYRQDPGQGLRLIYYSQIVNDFQKGDIAEGYSVSREKKESFPLTVTSAQKNPTAFYLCASSIAVDSYSNQPQHFGDGTRLSIL.

The J gene is TRBJ1-4, the V gene TRBV18; the D is unclear. CDR1 and CDR2 (germline): KGHSH, LQKENI. The CDR3 consists of 18 residues. Deletions cut 2 bases from V and 7 bases from J, with 23 bases between. CDR3 amino acids: CASSPSGWGEGVREKLFF. DNA for the CDR3: TGTGCCAGCTCACCATCTGGCTGGGGTGAGGGCGTGCGTGAAAAACTGTTTTTT.

This chain joins TRBV7-2 and TRBJ2-5; TRBD2 matches at 8 bases. CDR1 SGHTA and CDR2 FQGNSA come from the germline V gene. After removal of 1 base from V and 5 bases from J, the junction contained 6 bases not matched to a gene. CDR3 length: 15 amino acids. CDR3: CASSLGPGGQETQYF. DNA for the CDR3: TGTGCCAGCAGCTTAGGACCGGGGGGGCAGGAGACCCAGTACTTC.

This chain links TRBV30 with TRBJ1-3; 9 bases are a match to TRBD1. Germline V gene lookup returns CDR1 GTSNPN and CDR2 SVGIG (reference sequence). The CDR3 length is 13 residues. V trimming: 4 bases; J trimming: 2 bases; junction bases outside the gene matches: 0. In nucleotides, the CDR3 is TGTGCCTGGAACAGGGGGCCTGGAAACACCATATATTTT. This codes for CAWNRGPGNTIYF.

The chain joins TRBV3-1 (or the pseudogene TRBV3-2) to TRBJ1-2; D is perhaps TRBD1 (5 bases). With 5 bases removed from V and 8 bases from J, the gap between germline ends came to 12 bases. Per the germline V gene, CDR1 is LGHDT and CDR2 is YNNKEL (reference sequence). The CDR3 extends over 12 amino acids. The CDR3 is CASSLRGWGYTF. The CDR3 DNA reads TGTGCCAGCAGCTTAAGGGGTTGGGGCTACACCTTC.

This sequence joins TRBV7-3 and TRBJ2-1; no firm D call. CDR1 is SGHTA, CDR2 FQGTGA, per germline. Trimming removed 1 base from V and 3 bases from J, with 10 bases in between. This CDR3 is built from 15 residues. The CDR3 nucleotides are TGTGCCAGCAGCTTAAACCCTGGGCGCTACAATGAGCAGTTCTTC. Residues: CASSLNPGRYNEQFF.